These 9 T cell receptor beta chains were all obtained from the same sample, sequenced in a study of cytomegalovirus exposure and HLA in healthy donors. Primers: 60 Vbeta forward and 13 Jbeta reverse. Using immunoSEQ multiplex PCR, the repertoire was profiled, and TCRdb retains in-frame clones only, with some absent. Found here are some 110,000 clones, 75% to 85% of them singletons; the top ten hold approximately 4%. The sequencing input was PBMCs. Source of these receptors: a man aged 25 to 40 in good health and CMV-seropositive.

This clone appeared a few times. CDR3 nucleotide sequence: TGTGCCAGCAGTTTCGTGGGGGGGAGCACTGAAGCTTTCTTT. Translating gives CASSFVGGSTEAFF. The V and J genes are TRBV27 and TRBJ1-1; tentative D call: TRBD1 (5 bases). CDR1 and CDR2 (germline): MNHEY, SMNVEV (reference sequence). The CDR3 runs 14 residues. V was clipped by 3 bases and J by 4 bases, with 12 bases between them.

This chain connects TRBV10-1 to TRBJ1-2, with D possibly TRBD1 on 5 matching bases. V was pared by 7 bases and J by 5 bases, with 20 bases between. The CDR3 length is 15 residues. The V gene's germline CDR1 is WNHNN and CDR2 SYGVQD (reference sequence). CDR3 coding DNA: TGCGCCAGCATGAGTGGGCAGGGCGATCGGTATGGCTACACCTTC. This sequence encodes CASMSGQGDRYGYTF.

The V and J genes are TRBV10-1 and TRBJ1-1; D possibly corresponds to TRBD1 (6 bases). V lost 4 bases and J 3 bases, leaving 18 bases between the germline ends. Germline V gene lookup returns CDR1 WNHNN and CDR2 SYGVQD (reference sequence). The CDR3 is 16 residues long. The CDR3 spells CASSGSGGGADTEAFF. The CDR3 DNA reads TGCGCCAGCAGTGGCTCTGGTGGGGGGGCAGACACTGAAGCTTTCTTT.

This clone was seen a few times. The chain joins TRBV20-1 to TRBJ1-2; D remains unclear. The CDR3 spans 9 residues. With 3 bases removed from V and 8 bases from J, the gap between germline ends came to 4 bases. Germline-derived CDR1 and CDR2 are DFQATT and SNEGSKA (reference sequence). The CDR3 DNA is TGCAGTGCTAGGAGGGGCTACACCTTC. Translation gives CSARRGYTF.

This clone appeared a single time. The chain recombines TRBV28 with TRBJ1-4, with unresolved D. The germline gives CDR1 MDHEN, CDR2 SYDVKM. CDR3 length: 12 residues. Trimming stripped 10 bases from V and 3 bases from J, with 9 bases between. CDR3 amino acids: CATITANEKLFF. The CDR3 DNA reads TGTGCCACCATTACAGCTAATGAAAAACTGTTTTTT.

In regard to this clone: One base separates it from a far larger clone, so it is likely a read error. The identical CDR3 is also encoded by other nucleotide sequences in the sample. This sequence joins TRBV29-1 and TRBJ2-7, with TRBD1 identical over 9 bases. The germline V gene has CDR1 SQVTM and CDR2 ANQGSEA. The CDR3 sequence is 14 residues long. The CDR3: CSVAGTGLSYEQYF. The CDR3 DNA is TGTAGCGTGGCCGGGACAGGGCTCTCCTACGAGCAGTACTTC.

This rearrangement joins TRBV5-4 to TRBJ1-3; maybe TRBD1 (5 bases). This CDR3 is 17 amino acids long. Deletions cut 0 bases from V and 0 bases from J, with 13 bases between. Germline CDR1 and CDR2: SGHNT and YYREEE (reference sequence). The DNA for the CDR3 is TGTGCCAGCAGCTTGGGACAGCCTCGTAGCTCTGGAAACACCATATATTTT. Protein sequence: CASSLGQPRSSGNTIYF.

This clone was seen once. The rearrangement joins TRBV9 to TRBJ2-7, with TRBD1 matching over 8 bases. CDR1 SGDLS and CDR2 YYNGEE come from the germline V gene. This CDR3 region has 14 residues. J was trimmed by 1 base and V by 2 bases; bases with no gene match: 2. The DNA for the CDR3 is TGTGCCAGCAGCGTGACAGGGGCTTCCTACGAGCAGTACTTC. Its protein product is CASSVTGASYEQYF.

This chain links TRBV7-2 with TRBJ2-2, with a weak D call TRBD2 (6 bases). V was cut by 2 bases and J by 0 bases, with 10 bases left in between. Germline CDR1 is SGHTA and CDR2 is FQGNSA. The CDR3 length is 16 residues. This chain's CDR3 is CASSLMGLANTGELFF. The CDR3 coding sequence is TGTGCCAGCAGCTTAATGGGACTGGCGAACACCGGGGAGCTGTTTTTT.